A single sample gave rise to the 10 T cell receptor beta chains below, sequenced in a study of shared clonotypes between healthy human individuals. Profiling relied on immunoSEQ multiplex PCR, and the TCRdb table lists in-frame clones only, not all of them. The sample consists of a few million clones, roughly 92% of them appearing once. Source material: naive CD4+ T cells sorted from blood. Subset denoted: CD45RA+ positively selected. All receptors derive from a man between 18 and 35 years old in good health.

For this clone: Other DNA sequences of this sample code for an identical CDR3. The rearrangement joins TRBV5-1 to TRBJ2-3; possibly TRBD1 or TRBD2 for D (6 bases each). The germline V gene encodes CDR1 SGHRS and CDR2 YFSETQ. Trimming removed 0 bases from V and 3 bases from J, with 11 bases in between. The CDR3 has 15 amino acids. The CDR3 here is CASSLGGAPTDTQYF. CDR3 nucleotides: TGCGCCAGCAGCTTGGGGGGGGCGCCAACAGATACGCAGTATTTT.

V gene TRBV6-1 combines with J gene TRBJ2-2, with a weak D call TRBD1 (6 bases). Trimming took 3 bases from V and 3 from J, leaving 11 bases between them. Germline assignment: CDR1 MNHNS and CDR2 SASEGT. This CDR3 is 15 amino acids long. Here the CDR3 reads CASSDDRWDTGELFF. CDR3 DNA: TGTGCCAGCAGTGATGACAGGTGGGACACCGGGGAGCTGTTTTTT.

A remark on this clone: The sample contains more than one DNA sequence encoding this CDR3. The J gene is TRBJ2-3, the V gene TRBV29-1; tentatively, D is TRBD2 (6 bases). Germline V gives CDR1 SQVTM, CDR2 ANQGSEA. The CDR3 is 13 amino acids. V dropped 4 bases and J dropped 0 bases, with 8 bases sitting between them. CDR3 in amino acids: CSVAGTSTDTQYF. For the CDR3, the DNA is TGCAGCGTTGCAGGGACTAGCACAGATACGCAGTATTTT.

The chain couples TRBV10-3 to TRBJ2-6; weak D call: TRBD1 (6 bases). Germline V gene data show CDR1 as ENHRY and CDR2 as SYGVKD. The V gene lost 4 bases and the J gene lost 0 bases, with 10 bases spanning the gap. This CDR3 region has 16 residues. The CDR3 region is CAISGGQLSGANVLTF. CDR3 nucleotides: TGTGCCATCAGTGGGGGACAACTCTCTGGGGCCAACGTCCTGACTTTC.

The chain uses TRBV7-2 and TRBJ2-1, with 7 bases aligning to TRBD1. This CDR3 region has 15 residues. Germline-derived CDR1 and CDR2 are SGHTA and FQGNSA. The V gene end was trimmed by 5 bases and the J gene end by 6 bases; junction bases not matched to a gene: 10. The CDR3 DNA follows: TGTGCCAGCAGCACCAGACAGGGAAGGGTCAATGAGCAGTTCTTC. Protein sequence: CASSTRQGRVNEQFF.

CDR3 protein: CASSVRGEGYEQYF. The CDR3, as DNA: TGCGCCAGCAGCGTACGGGGTGAGGGTTACGAGCAGTACTTC. This chain uses TRBV5-1 with TRBJ2-7; possibly TRBD2 for D (5 bases). Germline CDR1 and CDR2: SGHRS and YFSETQ. This CDR3 spans 14 amino acids. V gave up 4 bases and J gave up 4 bases, with 15 bases separating them.

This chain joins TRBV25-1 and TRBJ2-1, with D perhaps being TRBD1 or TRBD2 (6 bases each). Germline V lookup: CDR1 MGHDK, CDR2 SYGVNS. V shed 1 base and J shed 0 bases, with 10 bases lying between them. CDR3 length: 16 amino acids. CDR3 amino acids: CASSESWGASYNEQFF. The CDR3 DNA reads TGTGCCAGCAGTGAATCGTGGGGGGCCTCCTACAATGAGCAGTTCTTC.

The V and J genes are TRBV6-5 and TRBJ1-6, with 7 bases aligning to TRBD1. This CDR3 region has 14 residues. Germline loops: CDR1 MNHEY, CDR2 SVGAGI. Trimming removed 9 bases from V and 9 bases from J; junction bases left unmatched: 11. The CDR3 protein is CASARQGVFSPLHF. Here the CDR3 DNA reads TGTGCCAGTGCTCGCCAGGGGGTATTTTCACCCCTCCACTTT.

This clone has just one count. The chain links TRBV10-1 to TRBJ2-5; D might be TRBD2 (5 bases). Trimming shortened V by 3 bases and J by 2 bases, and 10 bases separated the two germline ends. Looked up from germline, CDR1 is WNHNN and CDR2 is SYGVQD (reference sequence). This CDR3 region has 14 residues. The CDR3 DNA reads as TGCGCCAGCAGTGAAGATCGGGGACAAGAGACCCAGTACTTC. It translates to CASSEDRGQETQYF.

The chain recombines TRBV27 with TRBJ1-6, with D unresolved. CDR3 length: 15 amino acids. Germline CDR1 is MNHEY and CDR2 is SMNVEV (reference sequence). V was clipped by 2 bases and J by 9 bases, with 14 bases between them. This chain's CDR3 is CASSLGPGYISPLHF. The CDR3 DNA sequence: TGTGCCAGCAGTTTAGGTCCGGGCTACATTTCACCCCTCCACTTT.